The 2 T cell receptor beta chains in this list originate from one sample, sequenced in a study of blood T cells in healthy people across ages. It was with a sample-barcoded 5' primer and a J-beta primer mix that a second PCR of roughly 7 to 12 cycles was run. TCRdb processed the 5' RACE reads anew with MiXCR; each CDR3 protein has one entry. The table lists around 2 million distinct CDR3 sequences, around 42% of them singletons. Sequencing was done on a sample of blood. These receptors all stem from a human donor in good health.

This rearrangement joins TRBV20-1 to TRBJ1-2; 9 bases map to TRBD1. The germline gives CDR1 DFQATT, CDR2 SNEGSKA (reference sequence). CDR3 length: 15 amino acids. J gave up 4 bases and V 6 bases, and 12 bases lay outside the gene matches. In DNA form, the CDR3 reads TGCAGTGCAAACCAGGGACAGGGAGGGGGCTATGGCTACACCTTC. This codes for CSANQGQGGGYGYTF.

The V gene is TRBV27, the J gene TRBJ1-6; D gene uncertain. Trimming cost V 2 bases and J 0 bases, with 14 bases left between them. Per the germline V gene, CDR1 is MNHEY and CDR2 is SMNVEV (reference sequence). CDR3 size: 18 residues. For the CDR3, the DNA is TGTGCCAGCAGTTTACGAACGGTGGGAGGCTCCTATAATTCACCCCTCCACTTT. Protein: CASSLRTVGGSYNSPLHF.